The entry that follows covers one TCR beta chain sequence. Its antigen remains unidentified. This sample was taken from a study of shared clonotypes between healthy human individuals. The study, taken as a whole, reports: For naive CD4 cells, approximately 4.7% of clonotypes were shared across a handful of donors. Generation probabilities were higher for clonotypes shared across all four sorted-subset donors than for unshared ones.

An assay was performed, and its level was deep. The authors loaded around 220 ng DNA, about 30,000 T cell genomes, into sorted-subset replicate PCRs. Data came from immunoSEQ multiplex PCR; TCRdb stores just in-frame clones and leaves some out. The repertoire includes about 340,000 clones, around 79% of them detected once, and 10% sits in the top ten. What was sequenced was memory CD4+ T cells sorted from blood. Specified subset: CD45RA-negative fraction. The origin of this receptor is a man aged 30 to 39 in good health.

The CDR3 DNA sequence: TGTGCCAGCAGCTTTACTAGCGGGAGTTCCCATGAGCAGTTCTTC. This translates into CASSFTSGSSHEQFF. V is TRBV5-5 and J is TRBJ2-1, with 11 bases identical to TRBD2. Germline V CDR1 and CDR2: SGHKS, YYEKEE (reference sequence). The trim removed 2 bases at V and 8 bases at J, leaving 6 bases unmatched. The CDR3 runs 15 residues.